This T cell receptor (beta chain) was captured by sequencing in a study of CD8 T cells in ankylosing spondylitis. General observations from the study: Characteristic of ankylosing spondylitis blood, it appeared, was a TCR beta motif comprising several highly homologous variants.

Looked up from germline, CDR1 is LGHDT and CDR2 is YNNKEL (reference sequence). J was trimmed by 1 base and V by 4 bases; bases with no gene match: 5. The CDR3 totals 17 residues. TCRdb re-analysed the 5' RACE reads in MiXCR, keeping a single row per CDR3 protein. This sample has over 450,000 distinct CDR3 sequences, with about 13% found just once. Of note for this clonotype: Its target is not known.

This chain joins TRBV3-1 and TRBJ2-2; 11 nucleotides line up with TRBD2. Sequenced: blood, either unsorted or a sorted T cell fraction (not recorded which). The clonotype was recovered from a male donor with ankylosing spondylitis. This CDR3 is CASSPRLAGRNTGELFF. Here the CDR3 DNA reads TGTGCCAGCAGCCCCCGACTAGCGGGACGGAACACCGGGGAGCTGTTTTTT.